These 16 T cell receptor beta chains came from one sample sequenced in a study of T cells in Graves' hyperthyroidism and ophthalmopathy. Regions amplified from RNA transcripts were the TCR beta CDR3 regions. Researchers ran a first-round RT-PCR on the TCR CDR3 using the HTBI primer set. TCRdb reanalysed the multiplex PCR reads using MiXCR and keeps one entry per CDR3 protein. In the table there are some 570,000 distinct CDR3 sequences, approximately 15% of which are singletons. Sequencing used blood. These receptors came from a woman younger than 35 with Graves' ophthalmopathy.

For this clonotype: A much more abundant neighbour one base away suggests this may be a read error. The V and J genes are TRBV5-5 and TRBJ2-1; TRBD1 matches 8 bases. Germline values: CDR1 SGHKS, CDR2 YYEKEE (reference sequence). V was clipped by 2 bases and J by 4 bases; unmatched bases: 5. This CDR3 region has 15 residues. CDR3 nucleotide sequence: TGTGCCAGCAGCTTATTGACAGGGGTATACAATGAGCAGTTCTTC. This encodes CASSLLTGVYNEQFF. The full variable domain, rest sourced from reference TRBV5-5 and TRBJ2-1, is DAGVTQSPTHLIKTRGQQVTLRCSPISGHKSVSWYQQVLGQGPQFIFQYYEKEERGRGNFPDRFSARQFPNYSSELNVNALLLGDSALYLCASSLLTGVYNEQFFGPGTRLTVL.

The rearrangement links TRBV6-2 or TRBV6-3 to TRBJ2-7, with TRBD2 matching over 8 bases. V shed 3 bases and J 1 base; nucleotides not matched to a gene: 8. From germline, CDR1 is MNHEY and CDR2 SVGEGT. The CDR3 is made up of 16 amino acids. The CDR3 nucleotides are TGTGCCAGCAGTTATGGCGTCGGGAGGGCATCCTACGAGCAGTACTTC. This codes for CASSYGVGRASYEQYF.

This clonotype was observed many times. The chain uses TRBV24-1 and TRBJ1-1, with D possibly being TRBD1 (6 bases). The germline gives CDR1 KGHDR, CDR2 SFDVKD. Trimming cost V 1 base and J 10 bases, with 12 bases left between them. The CDR3 runs to 13 residues. The CDR3: CATSDFGGLGAFF. Here the CDR3 DNA reads TGTGCCACCAGTGATTTTGGGGGCCTTGGAGCTTTCTTT.

This clonotype has only a few counts. The DNA for the CDR3 is TGTGCCAGCAGCAGGGGAAGCTCTGGAAACACCATATATTTT. Its translation is CASSRGSSGNTIYF. The chain uses TRBV12-3 or TRBV12-4 and TRBJ1-3, with D maybe TRBD1 (6 bases). This CDR3 is 14 amino acids long. Trimming removed 6 bases from V and 0 bases from J, with 9 bases in between.

The chain is built from TRBV9 and TRBJ1-3; TRBD1 matches at 8 bases. CDR3 size: 15 residues. Germline values: CDR1 SGDLS, CDR2 YYNGEE. V lost 4 bases to trimming and J lost 8 bases; unmatched junction nucleotides: 11. The CDR3 region is CASSSQGAFSHTIYF. The CDR3 DNA follows: TGTGCCAGCAGCTCTCAGGGGGCCTTCTCCCACACCATATATTTT.

This clonotype was detected only a few times. The chain is built from TRBV6-1 and TRBJ1-1, with TRBD1 matching 7 bases. The CDR3 consists of 15 residues. V lost 3 bases to trimming and J lost 6 bases; unmatched junction nucleotides: 10. Germline loops: CDR1 MNHNS, CDR2 SASEGT. As DNA, the CDR3 is TGTGCCAGCAGTGACCCCGGAGGGGGCGAGTCTGAAGCTTTCTTT. This gives the protein CASSDPGGGESEAFF.

This clonotype was found a few times. The chain uses TRBV20-1 and TRBJ1-2, with D unresolved. CDR1 is DFQATT and CDR2 is SNEGSKA in the germline V gene (reference sequence). This CDR3 is 20 amino acids long. V was clipped by 0 bases and J by 5 bases, with 31 bases between them. The CDR3 reads CSARDRPGQVKGGGEYGYTF. The CDR3 DNA is TGCAGTGCTAGAGACCGCCCCGGTCAGGTTAAAGGTGGCGGGGAGTATGGCTACACCTTC.

This clonotype was detected many times. This sequence joins TRBV28 and TRBJ2-5, with unresolved D. The CDR3 is 14 residues long. V lost 6 bases, J lost 1 base, and 12 bases lay in between. The germline V gene encodes CDR1 MDHEN and CDR2 SYDVKM. DNA of the CDR3: TGTGCCAGCAGCTCCGACGGGTCCCAAGAGACCCAGTACTTC. It codes for CASSSDGSQETQYF.

This clonotype has ten or more counts. The chain links TRBV18 to TRBJ1-5, with unresolved D. The germline CDR1 and CDR2 sequences are KGHSH and LQKENI. The V end was cut by 2 bases, the J end by 7 bases, with 12 bases between. The CDR3 is 14 residues long. The CDR3 nucleotides are TGTGCCAGCTCACCAGGACCGCTCGAGCAGCCCCAGCATTTT. It codes for CASSPGPLEQPQHF. The full variable domain, rest sourced from reference TRBV18 and TRBJ1-5, is NAGVMQNPRHLVRRRGQEARLRCSPMKGHSHVYWYRQLPEEGLKFMVYLQKENIIDESGMPKERFSAEFPKEGPSILRIQQVVRGDSAAYFCASSPGPLEQPQHFGDGTRLSIL.

This clonotype has more than one count but fewer than ten. The rearrangement joins TRBV14 to TRBJ1-2; the D is unclear. Trimming took off 1 base at V and 5 bases at J, with 8 bases between the two ends. The CDR3 length is 13 residues. Looked up from germline, CDR1 is SGHDN and CDR2 is FVKESK. This chain's CDR3 is CASSQGSSYGYTF. CDR3 nucleotide sequence: TGTGCCAGCAGCCAAGGAAGCAGTTATGGCTACACCTTC.

This clonotype appeared many times. This sequence joins TRBV3-1 and TRBJ1-1; D possibly corresponds to TRBD1 (6 bases). CDR3 length equals 12 residues. Germline V lookup: CDR1 LGHDT, CDR2 YNNKEL (reference sequence). V lost 0 bases and J 10 bases, leaving 9 bases between the germline ends. In DNA, the CDR3 is TGTGCCAGCAGCCAAGATTTAGGGGGAGCTTTCTTT. It codes for CASSQDLGGAFF.

This clonotype was seen ten or more times. This sequence joins TRBV6-2 or TRBV6-3 and TRBJ1-4; tentative D call: TRBD1 (6 bases). Trimming removed 2 bases from V and 0 bases from J, with 13 bases in between. The CDR3 length is 17 residues. The germline V gene has CDR1 MNHEY and CDR2 SVGEGT. The CDR3 DNA reads TGTGCCAGCAGTTACCCAACCGGGGGCTCAACTAATGAAAAACTGTTTTTT. Its protein is CASSYPTGGSTNEKLFF.

V is TRBV6-2 or TRBV6-3 and J is TRBJ1-3; a weak D match, TRBD1 (6 bases). The CDR3 extends over 16 amino acids. Germline assignment: CDR1 MNHEY and CDR2 SVGEGT. V was trimmed by 7 bases and J by 3 bases, leaving 19 bases between them. The CDR3 loop reads CASIPHGTKSGNTIYF. CDR3 bases: TGTGCCAGCATCCCCCACGGGACAAAGAGTGGAAACACCATATATTTT.

This clonotype was seen repeatedly, ten times or more. The chain is built from TRBV28 and TRBJ2-3, with a tentative D call TRBD2 (6 bases). The CDR3 contains 16 residues. The ends were cut back, 5 bases at V and 5 bases at J, with 20 bases in the middle. Germline loops: CDR1 MDHEN, CDR2 SYDVKM. CDR3 DNA: TGTGCCAGCAGTCGCGCGGGCGGGGTCCCCGGAGATACGCAGTATTTT. Its translation is CASSRAGGVPGDTQYF.

Note on this clonotype: This may be a read error: a much more frequent sequence differs by one nucleotide. This sequence joins TRBV5-1 and TRBJ2-2; the D is unclear. CDR1 is SGHRS, CDR2 YFSETQ, per germline. The CDR3 runs to 15 residues. CDR3 loop: CVSSFISRIPGELFF. DNA for the CDR3: TGCGTCAGCAGCTTTATTAGCCGGATACCCGGGGAGCTGTTTTTT.

Of note for this clonotype: Just one base apart from a much larger clone, this may be a read error. In nucleotides, the CDR3 is TGTGCTAGCGGCTACGGACAGGCCACCACAGATACGCAGTATTTT. Translation: CASGYGQATTDTQYF. V gene TRBV7-7 combines with J gene TRBJ2-3; D may be TRBD1 (7 bases). Germline V gene data show CDR1 as SSHAT and CDR2 as FNYEAQ (reference sequence). The CDR3 sequence is 15 residues long.